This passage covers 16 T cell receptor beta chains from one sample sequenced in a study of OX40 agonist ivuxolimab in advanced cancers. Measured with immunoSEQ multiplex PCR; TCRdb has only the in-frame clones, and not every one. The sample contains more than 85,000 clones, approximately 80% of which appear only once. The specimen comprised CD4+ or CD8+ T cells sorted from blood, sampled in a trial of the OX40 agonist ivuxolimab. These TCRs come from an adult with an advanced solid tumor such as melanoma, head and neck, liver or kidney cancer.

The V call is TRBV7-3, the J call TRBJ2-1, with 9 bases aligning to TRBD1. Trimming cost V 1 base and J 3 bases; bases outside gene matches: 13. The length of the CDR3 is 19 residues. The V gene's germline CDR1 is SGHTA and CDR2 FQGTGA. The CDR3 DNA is TGTGCCAGCAGCTTAAAGGACCCCAGGGGACAGGGCTACTACAATGAGCAGTTCTTC. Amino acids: CASSLKDPRGQGYYNEQFF.

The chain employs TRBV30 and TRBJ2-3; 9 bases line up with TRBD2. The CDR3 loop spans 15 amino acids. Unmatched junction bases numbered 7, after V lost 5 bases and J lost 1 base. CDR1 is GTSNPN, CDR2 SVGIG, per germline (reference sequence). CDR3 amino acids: CAWGAGGGGTDTQYF. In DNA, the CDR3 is TGTGCCTGGGGAGCGGGAGGTGGGGGCACAGATACGCAGTATTTT.

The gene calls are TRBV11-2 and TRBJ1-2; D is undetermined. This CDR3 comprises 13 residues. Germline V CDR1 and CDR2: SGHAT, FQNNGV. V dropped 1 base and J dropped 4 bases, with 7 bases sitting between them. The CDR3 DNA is TGTGCCAGCAGCTTAGCGGGGTCCTATGGCTACACCTTC. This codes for CASSLAGSYGYTF.

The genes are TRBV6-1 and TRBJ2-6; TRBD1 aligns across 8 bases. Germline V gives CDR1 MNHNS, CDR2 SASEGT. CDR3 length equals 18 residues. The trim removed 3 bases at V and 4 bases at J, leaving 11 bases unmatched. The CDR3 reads CASSETGQVLSGANVLTF. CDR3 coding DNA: TGTGCCAGCAGTGAGACGGGACAGGTTTTATCCGGGGCCAACGTCCTGACTTTC.

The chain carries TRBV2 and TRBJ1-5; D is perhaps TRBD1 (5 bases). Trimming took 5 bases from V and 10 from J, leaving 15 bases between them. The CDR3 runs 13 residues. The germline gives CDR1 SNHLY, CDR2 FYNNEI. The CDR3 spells CASSRGEREPQHF. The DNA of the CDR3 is TGTGCCAGCAGTAGAGGGGAGAGGGAACCCCAGCATTTT.

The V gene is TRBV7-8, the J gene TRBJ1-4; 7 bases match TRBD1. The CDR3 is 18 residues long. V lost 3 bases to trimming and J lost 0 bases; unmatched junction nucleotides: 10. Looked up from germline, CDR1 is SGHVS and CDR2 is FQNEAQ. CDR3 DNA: TGTGCCAGCAGCTTTCATCGGACAGGACCTGCAACTAATGAAAAACTGTTTTTT. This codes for CASSFHRTGPATNEKLFF.

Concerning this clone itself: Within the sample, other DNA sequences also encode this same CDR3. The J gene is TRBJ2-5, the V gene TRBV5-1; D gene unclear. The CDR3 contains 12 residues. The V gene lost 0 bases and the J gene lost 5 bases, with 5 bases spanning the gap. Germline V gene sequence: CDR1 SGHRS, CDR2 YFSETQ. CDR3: CASSLAGETQYF. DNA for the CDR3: TGCGCCAGCAGCTTGGCCGGGGAGACCCAGTACTTC.

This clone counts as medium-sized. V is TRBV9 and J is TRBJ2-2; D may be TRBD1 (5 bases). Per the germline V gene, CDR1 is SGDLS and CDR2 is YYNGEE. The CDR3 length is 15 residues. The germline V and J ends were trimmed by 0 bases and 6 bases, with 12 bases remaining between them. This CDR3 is CASSVGLTGAGELFF. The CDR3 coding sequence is TGTGCCAGCAGCGTAGGGTTAACAGGTGCCGGGGAGCTGTTTTTT.

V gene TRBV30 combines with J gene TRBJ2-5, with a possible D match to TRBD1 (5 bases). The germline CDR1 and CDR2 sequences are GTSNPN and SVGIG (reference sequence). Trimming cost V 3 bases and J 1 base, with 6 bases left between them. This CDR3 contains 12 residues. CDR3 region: CAWSRVQETQYF. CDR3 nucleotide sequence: TGTGCCTGGAGCAGGGTCCAAGAGACCCAGTACTTC.

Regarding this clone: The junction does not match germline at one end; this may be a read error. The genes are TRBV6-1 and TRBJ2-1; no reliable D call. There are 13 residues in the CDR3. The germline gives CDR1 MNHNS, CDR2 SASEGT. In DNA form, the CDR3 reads TGTGCCAGCAGGGAAGGGTCTTACAATGAGCAGTTCTTC. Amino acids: CASREGSYNEQFF.

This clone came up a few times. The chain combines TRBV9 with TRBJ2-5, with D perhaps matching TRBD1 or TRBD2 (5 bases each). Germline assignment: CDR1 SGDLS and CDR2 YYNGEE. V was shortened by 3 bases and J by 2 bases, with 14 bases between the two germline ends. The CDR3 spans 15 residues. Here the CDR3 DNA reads TGTGCCAGCAGCGCCCCGGGGACGGCTCAAGAGACCCAGTACTTC. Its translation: CASSAPGTAQETQYF.

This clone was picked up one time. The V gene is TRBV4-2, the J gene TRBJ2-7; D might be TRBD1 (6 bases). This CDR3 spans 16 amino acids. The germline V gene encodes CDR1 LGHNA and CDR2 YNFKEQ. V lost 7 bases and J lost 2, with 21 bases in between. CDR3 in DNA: TGTGCCAGCACCCGATTCCTCGGGGACATCACCTACGAGCAGTACTTC. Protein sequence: CASTRFLGDITYEQYF.

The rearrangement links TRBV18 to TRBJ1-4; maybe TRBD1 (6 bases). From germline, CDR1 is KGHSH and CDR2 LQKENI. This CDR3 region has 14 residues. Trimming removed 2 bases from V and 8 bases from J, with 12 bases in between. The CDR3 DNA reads TGTGCCAGCTCACCAGCTCGGGGGGCCGAAAAACTGTTTTTT. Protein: CASSPARGAEKLFF.

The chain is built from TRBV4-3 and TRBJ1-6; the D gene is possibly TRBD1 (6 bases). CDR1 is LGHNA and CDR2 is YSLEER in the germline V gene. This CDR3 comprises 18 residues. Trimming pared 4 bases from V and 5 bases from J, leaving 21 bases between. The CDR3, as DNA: TGCGCCAGCAGCCCCAACCAAAGGGGGGTAGACGATAATTCACCCCTCCACTTT. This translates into CASSPNQRGVDDNSPLHF.

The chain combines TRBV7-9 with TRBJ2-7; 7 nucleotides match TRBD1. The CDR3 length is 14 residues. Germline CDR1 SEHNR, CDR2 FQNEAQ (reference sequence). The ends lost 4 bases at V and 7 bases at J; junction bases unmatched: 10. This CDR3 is CASSSGQAGEEQYF. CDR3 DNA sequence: TGTGCCAGCAGCTCCGGACAGGCCGGGGAAGAGCAGTACTTC.

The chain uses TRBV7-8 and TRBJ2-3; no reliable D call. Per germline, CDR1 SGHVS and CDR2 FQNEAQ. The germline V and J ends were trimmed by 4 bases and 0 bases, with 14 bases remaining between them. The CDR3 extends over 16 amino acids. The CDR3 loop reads CASSSYRIPSTDTQYF. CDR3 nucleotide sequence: TGTGCCAGCAGCTCCTACAGAATTCCTAGCACAGATACGCAGTATTTT.